This TCR beta chain was sequenced during a study of blood T cells in healthy people across ages. Using a J-beta primer mix together with a sample-barcoded 5' primer, a second PCR was run for roughly 7 to 12 cycles. From each sample, at least 2.5 million paired-end reads containing CDR3 were obtained. MiXCR was run by TCRdb on the 5' RACE reads, yielding one entry per CDR3 protein. Among about 2 million distinct CDR3 sequences listed, just under 50% were seen once. Deletions cut 0 bases from V and 6 bases from J, with 12 bases between. This CDR3 is built from 15 residues. Germline V CDR1 and CDR2: LGHDT, YNNKEL (reference sequence).

This TCR came from a woman aged 40 to 50 in good health. The rearrangement joins TRBV3-1 to TRBJ2-1, with a tentative D call TRBD1 (5 bases). The sequenced material came from blood. As DNA, the CDR3 is TGTGCCAGCAGCCAAGATGTCAGGGCCAGCAATGAGCAGTTCTTC. This translates into CASSQDVRASNEQFF.